The T cell receptor (beta chain) under discussion was sequenced for a study of post-analysis software for immune sequencing data. Background on the study: Both relapsing-remitting and secondary progressive multiple sclerosis featured among the disease courses, as did progressive-relapsing multiple sclerosis.

The V gene's germline CDR1 is SGHVS and CDR2 FQNEAQ. The CDR3 extends over 13 amino acids. Study-level findings and limits: Patients used about 5 TRBV segments, including TRBV5-6, TRBV5-1 and TRBV20-1, more often than controls. The study found significantly lower normalized Chao1 diversity in multiple sclerosis patients than in controls.

The TCR beta cDNA libraries carried unique molecular identifiers. With roughly 0.85 to 11 million T cells as the source, some 500,000 cDNA molecules resulted. TCRdb called the PCR reads again in MiXCR, with one record for every CDR3 protein. The repertoire holds approximately 570,000 distinct CDR3 sequences, around 40% seen once, with more than 1.5% in the top ten. As for this clonotype: Its antigen is unidentified. A junction end diverges from the germline sequence, so it may reflect a read error.

The chain employs TRBV7-8 and TRBJ1-5; D is possibly TRBD1 (6 bases). The source of this sequence is a girl aged 5-17 years with multiple sclerosis. What was sequenced was blood. The CDR3 region is CASSFAGEQPRHF. CDR3 DNA: TGTGCCAGCAGCTTCGCAGGGGAACAGCCCCGGCATTTT.